Listed below are T cell receptor beta chains from one sample, sequenced in a study of radiation and T cells in renal cell carcinoma. TCRdb keeps only in-frame clones here, not all; method: immunoSEQ multiplex PCR. The sample comprises 55,000 to 65,000 clones, approximately 84% of which are singletons, and 7.3% rests with the top ten. Source: blood, taken from a patient whose treatment included radiotherapy and nephrectomy. These receptors came from a man in his sixties with renal cell carcinoma. The CDR3 runs from the conserved cysteine through the conserved F or W. The D gene is left open where the match is weak. Not all rows give a size; the values are once, few, many and, for expanded clones, a class.

v_call,j_call,d_call,clone_size,cdr3_aa,cdr3_nt
TRBV7-9,TRBJ1-1,TRBD1,few,CASSLDRGPEAFF,TGTGCCAGCAGCTTAGACAGGGGCCCTGAAGCTTTCTTT
TRBV2,TRBJ1-2,-,-,CASSERPSGGYTF,TGTGCCAGCAGTGAAAGACCCTCAGGGGGCTACACCTTC
TRBV4-1,TRBJ2-4,-,-,CASSQGTVVAKNIQYF,TGCGCCAGCAGCCAAGGGACGGTCGTAGCCAAAAACATTCAGTACTTC
TRBV19,TRBJ2-2,TRBD1,once,CASIPTGDTGELFF,TGTGCCAGTATACCCACAGGGGACACCGGGGAGCTGTTTTTT
TRBV2,TRBJ1-4,-,few,CASRKGMRGEKLFF,TGTGCCAGCAGAAAGGGGATGAGGGGTGAAAAACTGTTTTTT
TRBV5-5,TRBJ2-2,TRBD2,-,CASSSPAGGFTGELFF,TGTGCCAGCAGCTCTCCGGCGGGGGGGTTCACCGGGGAGCTGTTTTTT
TRBV5-4,TRBJ2-1,-,-,CASSLGGQVNEQFF,TGTGCCAGCAGCTTGGGAGGGCAGGTCAATGAGCAGTTCTTC
TRBV28,TRBJ1-6,-,-,CASSSGGARGSPLHF,TGTGCCAGCAGTTCGGGGGGGGCTCGAGGTTCACCCCTCCACTTT
TRBV18,TRBJ2-1,TRBD1,-,CASSQPGQGSDEQFF,TGTGCCAGCTCACAACCGGGACAGGGTAGTGATGAGCAGTTCTTC
TRBV13,TRBJ2-7,TRBD1,-,CASSLAGGNEQYF,TGTGCCAGCAGCTTAGCAGGGGGTAACGAGCAGTACTTC
TRBV2,TRBJ2-2,-,few,CASSEGSETGELFF,TGTGCCAGCAGTGAAGGGTCCGAGACCGGGGAGCTGTTTTTT
TRBV6-1,TRBJ2-5,-,-,CASSERRETQYF,TGTGCCAGCAGTGAACGAAGGGAGACCCAGTACTTC
TRBV6-5,TRBJ1-1,TRBD1,-,CASSRGTGDTEAFF,TGTGCCAGCAGCCGCGGGACAGGGGACACTGAAGCTTTCTTT
TRBV2,TRBJ2-3,TRBD2,-,CASSYQLAGGPDTQYF,TGTGCCAGCAGTTACCAACTAGCGGGAGGGCCAGATACGCAGTATTTT
TRBV5-1,TRBJ1-3,-,-,CASSLAGDWGNTIYF,TGCGCCAGCAGCTTGGCCGGGGATTGGGGAAACACCATATATTTT
TRBV29-1,TRBJ2-2,TRBD1,-,CSVTDRVDTGELFF,TGCAGCGTAACGGACAGGGTGGACACCGGGGAGCTGTTTTTT
TRBV7-7,TRBJ2-1,-,-,CASSSGRHNEQFF,TGTGCCAGCAGCTCGGGGAGGCACAATGAGCAGTTCTTC
TRBV4-3,TRBJ1-4,-,few,CASSQDFARSNEKLFF,TGCGCCAGCAGCCAAGATTTCGCCAGGAGTAATGAAAAACTGTTTTTT
TRBV10-3,TRBJ2-3,-,-,CAISELGSPREDTQYF,TGTGCCATCAGTGAGTTGGGCAGCCCTCGCGAAGATACGCAGTATTTT
TRBV9,TRBJ1-4,-,-,CASSPKGEKLFF,TGTGCCAGCAGCCCCAAGGGGGAAAAACTGTTTTTT
TRBV7-2,TRBJ2-6,TRBD1,-,CASSRQGSGANVLTF,TGTGCCAGCAGCCGACAGGGCTCTGGGGCCAACGTCCTGACTTTC
TRBV28,TRBJ2-1,-,-,CASRLAGISYNEQFF,TGTGCCAGCAGGCTAGCAGGGATATCCTACAATGAGCAGTTCTTC
TRBV5-1,TRBJ2-2,-,-,CASEEAGELFF,TGCGCCAGTGAGGAAGCCGGGGAGCTGTTTTTT
TRBV5-1,TRBJ2-3,-,-,CASSLDLLWYF,TGCGCCAGCAGCTTGGACTTACTATGGTATTTT
TRBV19,TRBJ1-6,TRBD1,few,CASHTGGNSPLHF,TGTGCCAGCCACACAGGGGGAAATTCACCCCTCCACTTT
TRBV7-8,TRBJ2-7,-,-,CASSRDRTAEQYF,TGTGCCAGCAGCCGCGATCGGACCGCCGAGCAGTACTTC
TRBV5-8,TRBJ1-5,-,-,CASSLGEDQPQHF,TGTGCCAGCAGCCTAGGGGAAGATCAGCCCCAGCATTTT
TRBV5-5,TRBJ2-7,TRBD1,-,CASSLDRVDGEQYF,TGTGCCAGCAGCCTAGACAGGGTCGATGGCGAGCAGTACTTC
TRBV19,TRBJ2-2,TRBD2,-,CASSRLAGSNTGELFF,TGTGCCAGTAGTAGGCTAGCGGGCTCGAACACCGGGGAGCTGTTTTTT
TRBV15,TRBJ1-2,-,-,CATSTGAGYGYTF,TGTGCCACCTCGACAGGAGCGGGCTATGGCTACACCTTC
TRBV2,TRBJ2-5,TRBD2,-,CASRGGLAEETQYF,TGTGCCAGCAGGGGGGGACTAGCGGAAGAGACCCAGTACTTC
TRBV15,TRBJ2-1,TRBD2,-,CATSTSREWAYNEQFF,TGTGCCACCAGCACGTCGCGGGAGTGGGCCTACAATGAGCAGTTCTTC
TRBV11-2,TRBJ1-5,-,-,CASSLESSETNQPQHF,TGTGCCAGCAGCTTAGAAAGCTCAGAGACGAATCAGCCCCAGCATTTT
TRBV5-6,TRBJ2-3,-,-,CASSLNPMADTQYF,TGTGCCAGCAGCTTGAATCCTATGGCAGATACGCAGTATTTT
TRBV5-4,TRBJ1-1,-,-,CASSLEPEIEAFF,TGTGCCAGCAGCTTGGAACCGGAAATTGAAGCTTTCTTT
TRBV11-1,TRBJ2-3,-,-,CASSPPRSDTQYF,TGTGCCAGCAGCCCGCCGAGGTCAGATACGCAGTATTTT
TRBV5-1,TRBJ2-1,TRBD2,-,CASISGTSGEQFF,TGCGCCAGCATATCCGGGACTAGCGGTGAGCAGTTCTTC
TRBV29-1,TRBJ1-1,TRBD1,once,CSADRGPNTEAFF,TGCAGCGCTGACAGGGGACCGAACACTGAAGCTTTCTTT
TRBV5-1,TRBJ1-5,-,-,CASKVAGHSNQPQHF,TGCGCCAGCAAAGTGGCAGGGCATAGCAATCAGCCCCAGCATTTT
TRBV11-2,TRBJ2-5,-,once,CASSSVIMETQYF,TGTGCCAGCAGCTCTGTTATTATGGAGACCCAGTACTTC
TRBV29-1,TRBJ2-5,TRBD1,-,CSVEDLQQGASQYF,TGCAGCGTTGAAGATCTTCAGCAGGGGGCGTCCCAGTACTTC
TRBV4-1,TRBJ2-7,-,-,CASSQGPDGYEQYF,TGCGCCAGCAGCCAAGGGCCGGACGGCTACGAGCAGTACTTC
TRBV29-1,TRBJ2-1,-,few,CSVGYRYNEQFF,TGCAGCGTTGGGTACAGGTACAATGAGCAGTTCTTC
TRBV2,TRBJ2-3,TRBD2,-,CASTSGTSGSWGADTQYF,TGTGCCAGCACTAGCGGGACTAGCGGGAGTTGGGGAGCAGATACGCAGTATTTT
TRBV7-2,TRBJ2-2,-,-,CASSFSPGELFF,TGTGCCAGCAGCTTTTCCCCCGGGGAGCTGTTTTTT
TRBV7-8,TRBJ1-1,-,-,CASSLEGVAEAFF,TGTGCCAGCAGCTTAGAAGGGGTCGCTGAAGCTTTCTTT
TRBV9,TRBJ1-4,-,-,CASSPSGATNEKLFF,TGTGCCAGCAGCCCCAGCGGAGCAACTAATGAAAAACTGTTTTTT